This T cell receptor beta chain was profiled in a study of OX40 agonist ivuxolimab in advanced cancers. Study information: Ivuxolimab, an agonistic anti-OX40 (CD134) antibody, was given to patients. Enrolled patients in dose escalation had cancers that were hepatocellular carcinoma, melanoma, renal cell or head and neck cancer.

General study results and limits: Expanded peripheral T cells had an undetermined antigen specificity. At 0.1 to 3.0 mg/kg and by week 6, clonal expansion occurred in CD4+ and CD8+ blood T cells.

This CDR3 is 11 amino acids long. Trimming took 7 bases from V and 13 from J, leaving 14 bases between them. Per germline, CDR1 LNHDA and CDR2 SQIVND (reference sequence). As concerns this clone: Its antigen is still unknown.

Using immunoSEQ multiplex PCR, the repertoire was profiled, and TCRdb retains in-frame clones only, with some absent. The top ten clones hold 1.5% to 2% of a sample with over 45,000 clones, around 79% of them seen once. V and J are TRBV19 and TRBJ2-1; D not certain. Sequenced here: CD4+ or CD8+ T cells sorted from blood, sampled in a trial of the OX40 agonist ivuxolimab. This receptor was identified in an adult with an advanced solid tumor such as melanoma, head and neck, liver or kidney cancer. CDR3 sequence: CASKASTVQFF. As DNA, the CDR3 is TGTGCCAGTAAGGCTAGTACAGTACAGTTCTTC.